This T cell receptor (beta chain) emerged from a study of graft-versus-host responses after intestinal transplantation. Sorting was performed after the reaction on proliferating CFSE-low CD3+CD4+ and CD3+CD8+ responders. Whole-study findings and limits: High graft-versus-host to host-versus-graft T cell clonal ratios marked allografts of patients with graft-donor macrochimerism. The highest levels of circulating GvH clones went along with early declines in HvG clones after transplant. GvH clones appeared in recipient marrow, some first in ileum or blood.

This clone has only a few counts. Using immunoSEQ multiplex PCR, the repertoire was profiled, and TCRdb retains in-frame clones only, with some absent. The table has 8,000 to 13,000 clones, just over 30% seen once; the top ten hold approximately 5.7%. V lost 2 bases and J lost 4; bases outside the gene matches: 12. This CDR3 spans 17 amino acids. Germline V gives CDR1 SGHTA, CDR2 FQGNSA. The V gene is TRBV7-2, the J gene TRBJ2-3; 7 bases are shared with TRBD1. The material sequenced was alloreactive CD4+ T cells from a mixed lymphocyte reaction culture, taken before transplantation. Subset denoted: CFSE-low proliferating T cells sorted from roughly 6-day pre-transplant mixed lymphocyte reaction (GvH or HvG direction). The clonotype was recovered from a human patient who was an organ donor for intestinal transplantation. In DNA, the CDR3 is TGTGCCAGCAGCTTACGATACGTTCAGGGGGTGGCAGATACGCAGTATTTT. Encoded protein: CASSLRYVQGVADTQYF.